This T cell receptor beta chain was sequenced for a study of vaccination and CD4 T cells after COVID-19. Treatment specified: approximately nine-day PBMC culture with coronavirus spike peptide pools or control peptides (ViraFEST assay). CD4+ T cells of the unexposed donor were collected before the COVID-19 pandemic (2011-2018). This CDR3 is 18 amino acids long. V was pared by 4 bases and J by 2 bases, with 23 bases between. Per germline, CDR1 SEHNR and CDR2 FQNEAQ (reference sequence). Oncomine TCR Beta short-read sequencing was applied to DNA from cultured CD4+ T cells. TCRdb passed the PCR reads through MiXCR, listing each CDR3 protein once. The profile shows some 6,900 distinct CDR3 sequences, around half of them singletons. Concerning this clonotype: The antigen is undetermined.

This sequence was found in a human donor in good health. Sequenced sample: CD4+ T cells from blood, cultured in vitro. The chain carries TRBV7-9 and TRBJ1-1; the D gene is possibly TRBD1 (5 bases). The CDR3 here is CASSSKGLTGTGNTEAFF. CDR3 nucleotide sequence: TGTGCCAGCAGCTCCAAAGGCTTAACCGGGACCGGTAACACTGAAGCTTTCTTT.